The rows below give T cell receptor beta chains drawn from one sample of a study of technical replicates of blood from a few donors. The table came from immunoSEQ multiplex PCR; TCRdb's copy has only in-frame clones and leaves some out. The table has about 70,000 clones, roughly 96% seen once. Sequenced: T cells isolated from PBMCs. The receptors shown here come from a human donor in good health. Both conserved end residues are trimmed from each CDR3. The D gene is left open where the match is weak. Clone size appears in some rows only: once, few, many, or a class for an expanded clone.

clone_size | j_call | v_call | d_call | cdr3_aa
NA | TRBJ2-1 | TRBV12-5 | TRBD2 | ASGFLAGGLQSAVGPVSDNEQF
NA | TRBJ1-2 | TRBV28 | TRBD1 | ASSTGDYT
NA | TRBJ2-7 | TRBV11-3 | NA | ASSLSGTPYEQY
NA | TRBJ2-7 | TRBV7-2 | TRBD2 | ASSHDSGGAPYEQY
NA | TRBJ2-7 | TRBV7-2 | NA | ASSLGVVAARLEQY
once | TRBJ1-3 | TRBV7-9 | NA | ASSLGSNTIY
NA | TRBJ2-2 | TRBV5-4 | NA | ASSFRPTGELF
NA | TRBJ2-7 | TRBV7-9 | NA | ASSFGQLYEQY
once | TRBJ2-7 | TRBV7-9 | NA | ASSLTGGGSFEQY
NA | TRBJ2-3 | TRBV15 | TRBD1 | ATSRPPTETGANSTDTQY